This entry is about one TCR beta chain. This sample was taken from a study of human T cells and chemical hapten exposure. On the study more broadly: Patients, a majority of them female, were diagnosed with alopecia areata, totalis or universalis.

Noted time point: patch test 2, 6 weeks after DPC sensitization. Stated treatment: therapeutic diphenylcyclopropenone sensitization with weekly scalp DPC. Non-pregnant alopecia patients aged 18 to 70, suitable for DPC therapy. Deletions cut 4 bases from V and 6 bases from J, with 17 bases between. The CDR3 covers 15 residues. Germline V CDR1 and CDR2: SGHVS, FNYEAQ. In the source study's methods: Counts of TCRs in each sample centred on a median of around 96,000 and extended from approximately 25,000 to 650,000. TCRdb itself ran the RACE reads through MiXCR, one entry per CDR3 protein. These V and J calls rely on TCRdb rather than the paper's analysis. This sample has under 100,000 distinct CDR3 sequences, with 10% found just once.

Source: whole blood, taken in connection with sensitization to the hapten diphenylcyclopropenone (DPC). The chain has TRBV7-6 and TRBJ2-3; maybe TRBD2 (6 bases). The TCR was taken from a woman younger than 45 with alopecia areata. Some clones in this sample may be carry-over from other donors' samples. The CDR3 loop reads CASSSGTPMGDTQYF. In DNA, the CDR3 is TGTGCCAGCAGCTCCGGGACTCCCATGGGGGATACGCAGTATTTT.